This is a list of T cell receptor beta chains from one sample in a study of shared clonotypes between healthy human individuals. The data were produced by immunoSEQ multiplex PCR, yet TCRdb's version contains in-frame clones alone and is incomplete. In the table there are 2 million to 2.5 million clones, roughly 94% of which are singletons. The sequencing input was naive CD8+ T cells sorted from blood. All receptors come from a man between 18 and 29 years old in good health. The CDR3 runs from the conserved cysteine through the conserved F or W. The D gene is left open where the match is weak. Clone size is shown for a subset of rows, as once, few, many or a class of expanded clone.

d_call j_call v_call clone_size cdr3_aa cdr3_nt
- TRBJ1-2 TRBV4-1 - CASSQGDGSYGYTF TGCGCCAGCAGCCAAGGCGACGGTAGTTATGGCTACACCTTC
- TRBJ2-7 TRBV6-6 - CASSYGRGTYEQYF TGTGCCAGCAGTTACGGAAGGGGGACCTACGAGCAGTACTTC
- TRBJ1-1 TRBV11-2 - CASSLVPRTGNTEAFF TGTGCCAGCAGCTTAGTCCCACGGACGGGAAACACTGAAGCTTTCTTT
- TRBJ1-2 TRBV9 - CASSVTGQGYTF TGTGCCAGCAGCGTTACAGGGCAGGGCTACACCTTC
- TRBJ2-7 TRBV7-9 - CASSQVQGSYEQYF TGTGCCAGCAGCCAGGTGCAGGGGTCCTACGAGCAGTACTTC
- TRBJ2-7 TRBV6-6 - CASSSKLDYEQYF TGTGCCAGCAGTTCGAAGTTGGACTACGAGCAGTACTTC
TRBD2 TRBJ2-2 TRBV10-1 - CASSEVAGGPTGELFF TGCGCCAGCAGTGAGGTAGCGGGAGGACCCACCGGGGAGCTGTTTTTT
TRBD2 TRBJ2-7 TRBV19 once CASKGLAGEPYEQYF TGTGCCAGCAAGGGGCTAGCGGGAGAACCCTACGAGCAGTACTTC
- TRBJ2-7 TRBV27 - CASSYGGSGNEQYF TGTGCCAGCAGTTACGGGGGTTCAGGGAACGAGCAGTACTTC
- TRBJ2-7 TRBV27 - CASSLDGSGALYEQYF TGTGCCAGCAGCCTAGACGGCTCGGGGGCGTTATACGAGCAGTACTTC
- TRBJ2-3 TRBV30 - CAWSTGGASTQYF TGTGCCTGGAGTACCGGGGGCGCATCCACGCAGTATTTT
TRBD1 TRBJ2-7 TRBV11-2 - CASSWTGEGYEQYF TGTGCCAGCAGTTGGACAGGGGAGGGTTACGAGCAGTACTTC
- TRBJ1-4 TRBV6-5 - CASSYMGGNEKLFF TGTGCCAGCAGTTACATGGGGGGGAATGAAAAACTGTTTTTT
- TRBJ2-7 TRBV10-3 - CAISDRDKISYEQYF TGTGCCATCAGTGACCGGGACAAAATCTCCTACGAGCAGTACTTC
- TRBJ1-1 TRBV29-1 - CSVVNTEAFF TGCAGCGTCGTGAACACTGAAGCTTTCTTT
TRBD1 TRBJ2-2 TRBV9 - CASTFNRDRGNTGELFF TGTGCCAGCACTTTCAACCGGGACAGGGGTAACACCGGGGAGCTGTTTTTT
- TRBJ1-4 TRBV13 - CASSLGGGNEKLFF TGTGCCAGCAGCTTGGGAGGGGGAAATGAAAAACTGTTTTTT
- TRBJ1-2 TRBV2 - CASYRPAIDYGYTF TGTGCCAGCTATCGCCCGGCAATAGACTATGGCTACACCTTC
TRBD1 TRBJ1-5 TRBV7-8 - CASSTAGDRGLDSNQPQHF TGTGCCAGCAGCACGGCCGGGGACAGGGGGCTTGACAGCAATCAGCCCCAGCATTTT
- TRBJ2-3 TRBV10-1 - CASSGVDYPTDTQYF TGCGCCAGCAGTGGGGTTGACTACCCCACAGATACGCAGTATTTT
- TRBJ2-3 TRBV5-1 - CASSWGPDTDTQYF TGCGCCAGCAGCTGGGGGCCAGACACAGATACGCAGTATTTT
TRBD1 TRBJ1-5 TRBV6-5 - CASSMTGNSNQPQHF TGTGCCAGCAGCATGACAGGGAATAGCAATCAGCCCCAGCATTTT
- TRBJ2-3 TRBV5-1 - CASGARWGSTDTQYF TGCGCCAGCGGGGCCAGGTGGGGTAGCACAGATACGCAGTATTTT
TRBD2 TRBJ2-3 TRBV13 - CASSSVTSGASTDTQYF TGTGCCAGCAGCTCAGTGACTAGCGGAGCTAGCACAGATACGCAGTATTTT
- TRBJ1-1 TRBV4-1 - CASSQTRGATEAFF TGCGCCAGCAGCCAGACCCGGGGGGCCACTGAAGCTTTCTTT
- TRBJ2-1 TRBV6-1 - CASSEWGSETYNEQFF TGTGCCAGCAGTGAGTGGGGCAGCGAAACCTACAATGAGCAGTTCTTC
- TRBJ2-5 TRBV23-1 once CASSQIPAETQYF TGCGCCAGCAGTCAAATACCGGCGGAGACCCAGTACTTC
- TRBJ1-5 TRBV28 few CASSLPSGGNQPQHF TGTGCCAGCAGTTTGCCGTCGGGTGGCAATCAGCCCCAGCATTTT
- TRBJ1-3 TRBV14 - CASSPFTWTVGNTIYF TGTGCCAGCAGCCCCTTTACTTGGACAGTCGGAAACACCATATATTTT
- TRBJ1-1 TRBV30 - CAWSPRGVNTEAFF TGTGCCTGGAGCCCAAGGGGGGTGAACACTGAAGCTTTCTTT
TRBD2 TRBJ2-5 TRBV7-2 - CASSSSLAGGRETQYF TGTGCCAGCAGCTCTTCACTAGCGGGGGGACGAGAGACCCAGTACTTC
- TRBJ2-5 TRBV15 once CATSRDRQDQETQYF TGTGCCACCAGCAGAGACAGGCAGGACCAAGAGACCCAGTACTTC
TRBD2 TRBJ2-1 TRBV7-6 - CASSPGRGTYNEQFF TGTGCCAGCAGCCCGGGGCGGGGGACCTACAATGAGCAGTTCTTC
- TRBJ1-4 TRBV5-1 - CASSPPDSGVNEKLFF TGCGCCAGCAGCCCGCCCGACAGCGGCGTGAATGAAAAACTGTTTTTT
- TRBJ2-7 TRBV28 - CASSLSYRWFDEQYF TGTGCCAGCAGTTTAAGTTACAGGTGGTTCGACGAGCAGTACTTC
TRBD1 TRBJ2-7 TRBV11-1 - CASSFPGQGSEQYF TGTGCCAGCAGCTTTCCGGGACAGGGATCCGAGCAGTACTTC
TRBD1 TRBJ1-1 TRBV4-1 - CASSQDLGRGFMDTEAFF TGCGCCAGCAGCCAAGATTTGGGCAGGGGGTTTATGGACACTGAAGCTTTCTTT
- TRBJ2-5 TRBV28 - CASSLFSSQETQYF TGTGCCAGCAGTTTATTTTCCAGCCAAGAGACCCAGTACTTC
- TRBJ1-5 TRBV27 - CASSPRGGPTMNQPQHF TGTGCCAGCAGTCCCCGTGGGGGGCCTACCATGAATCAGCCCCAGCATTTT
- TRBJ2-1 TRBV5-6 - CASSLVLSNEQFF TGTGCCAGCAGCTTGGTACTCAGCAATGAGCAGTTCTTC
- TRBJ2-1 TRBV30 - CAWSLDAPGSYNEQFF TGTGCCTGGAGTCTGGATGCTCCCGGGTCCTACAATGAGCAGTTCTTC
TRBD1 TRBJ2-7 TRBV7-9 - CASSMTGADEQYF TGTGCCAGCAGCATGACAGGGGCGGACGAGCAGTACTTC
- TRBJ1-3 TRBV21-1 - CASSPVGTGDLSGNTIYF TGTGCCAGCAGCCCCGTAGGGACAGGGGACCTCTCTGGAAACACCATATATTTT
TRBD1 TRBJ2-7 TRBV7-9 - CASSFSGTEYEQYF TGTGCCAGCAGCTTCTCCGGGACAGAGTACGAGCAGTACTTC
- TRBJ2-7 TRBV6-5 - CASSYNEQYF TGTGCCAGCAGTTATAACGAGCAGTACTTC
TRBD1 TRBJ2-7 TRBV27 - CASSFGTGTGVYEQYF TGTGCCAGCAGTTTCGGCACCGGGACAGGGGTATACGAGCAGTACTTC
TRBD1 TRBJ2-2 TRBV5-3 - CARSLDLRGLGTGELFF TGTGCCAGAAGCTTGGACCTCAGGGGGCTTGGCACCGGGGAGCTGTTTTTT
- TRBJ2-7 TRBV11-3 - CASSAGPTYEQYF TGTGCCAGCTCGGCCGGGCCAACCTACGAGCAGTACTTC
- TRBJ2-7 TRBV27 - CASSPRGGNTGQYF TGTGCCAGCAGCCCGAGGGGGGGGAATACCGGGCAGTACTTC
- TRBJ1-3 TRBV10-3 - CAISESGKSEIASGNTIYF TGTGCCATCAGTGAGTCGGGCAAATCGGAAATCGCCTCTGGAAACACCATATATTTT
- TRBJ2-1 TRBV5-1 - CASSLGGVGGSEQFF TGCGCCAGCAGCTTGGGAGGAGTAGGGGGTAGTGAGCAGTTCTTC